This entry features one T cell receptor beta chain sequence. These data originate in a study of blood T cell repertoires in COVID-19. Whole-study context: COVID-19 samples collected from the United States, Italy and Spain covered acute and convalescent phases. T cells, B-cell-depleted T cells, or PBMCs provided the cDNA or gDNA that served as material.

In the original workflow: Estimation of nucleated cell counts was performed using reference gene primer amplification. The assay was immunoSEQ multiplex PCR, and TCRdb's table has in-frame clones only and misses some. The V and J calls and clone size are taken from that table; D and trimming were inferred from the DNA. The repertoire holds 150,000 to 200,000 clones, with 89% as singletons. This CDR3 has 14 amino acids. In germline, CDR1 is SEHNR, CDR2 FQNEAQ (reference sequence). The trim removed 5 bases at V and 2 bases at J, leaving 2 bases unmatched. V is TRBV7-9 and J is TRBJ1-4; TRBD1 matches at 7 bases. Sequencing was performed on peripheral blood. This clonotype was obtained from a man aged 35 to 55 with acute or convalescent COVID-19. The CDR3 region is CASSTGQTNEKLFF. The CDR3 DNA is TGTGCCAGCAGCACGGGACAGACTAATGAAAAACTGTTTTTT.